Following are 5 T cell receptor beta chains from one sample sequenced in a study of blood T cell repertoires in COVID-19. Assay used: immunoSEQ multiplex PCR; TCRdb lists only in-frame clones, some missing. The sample consists of around 140,000 clones, over 75% of them appearing once. The sample comprised peripheral blood. The receptors here all came from a young man with COVID-19, enrolled during active disease.

The chain has TRBV15 and TRBJ1-5; tentative D call: TRBD1 (6 bases). This CDR3 spans 15 amino acids. V lost 6 bases, J lost 4 bases, and 16 bases lay in between. Looked up from germline, CDR1 is LNHNV and CDR2 is YYDKDF (reference sequence). DNA of the CDR3: TGTGCCACCAGGGCCCAGGGAAGGGGGAATCAGCCCCAGCATTTT. Residues: CATRAQGRGNQPQHF.

This chain uses TRBV13 with TRBJ1-1; no clear D. This CDR3 spans 12 amino acids. CDR1 and CDR2 (germline): PRHDT, FYEKMQ (reference sequence). Trimming left V 4 bases short and J 2 bases short, with 5 bases between. CDR3 coding DNA: TGTGCCAGCAGCTGGGCTAACACTGAAGCTTTCTTT. It is translated as CASSWANTEAFF.

The chain employs TRBV28 and TRBJ1-3, with 8 bases that match TRBD1. Trimming removed 6 bases from V and 0 bases from J; junction bases left unmatched: 1. Germline CDR1 is MDHEN and CDR2 is SYDVKM. The CDR3 covers 14 residues. CDR3 DNA sequence: TGTGCCAGCAGAACAGGGGGCTCTGGAAACACCATATATTTT. Translated: CASRTGGSGNTIYF.

This clone was recorded once. A junction boundary mismatches the germline segment, possibly from a read error. This chain connects TRBV2 to TRBJ1-4; TRBD1 matches at 8 bases. The CDR3 extends over 15 amino acids. Germline V lookup: CDR1 SNHLY, CDR2 FYNNEI. CDR3 bases: TGTGCCAGCAGTCGATCGACAGGGGATTGGGAAAAACTGCTTTTT. Its protein product is CASSRSTGDWEKLLF.

This clone was seen more than once but under ten times. The rearrangement links TRBV27 to TRBJ1-6, with D unclear. Germline assignment: CDR1 MNHEY and CDR2 SMNVEV (reference sequence). This CDR3 region has 14 residues. V lost 6 bases and J 7 bases, leaving 13 bases between the germline ends. Here the CDR3 reads CASSPRGTNSPLHF. The CDR3 DNA reads as TGTGCCAGCAGCCCTCGGGGAACAAATTCACCCCTCCACTTT.